This TCR beta chain is drawn from a study of blood T cell repertoires in COVID-19. Study summary: The origin of the acute and convalescent COVID-19 samples was the United States, Italy and Spain. Sample material is recorded as cDNA or gDNA derived from T cells, B-cell-depleted T cells, or PBMCs.

There are 14 residues in the CDR3. The V and J ends lost 4 bases and 5 bases, in that order; junction bases with no gene match: 4. The germline V gene encodes CDR1 ENHRY and CDR2 SYGVKD. Assay: immunoSEQ multiplex PCR; the TCRdb copy retains only in-frame clones and omits some. The sample holds roughly 110,000 clones, about four fifths seen once. This chain connects TRBV10-3 to TRBJ1-4; 7 bases align to TRBD1. The receptor comes from a man between 70 and 80 years old with acute or convalescent COVID-19. The sequencing input was peripheral blood. CDR3 DNA sequence: TGTGCCATCAGTGGCTCGACAGGGAATGAAAAACTGTTTTTT. This encodes CAISGSTGNEKLFF.